This T cell receptor beta chain was identified during a study of cytomegalovirus exposure and HLA in healthy donors. About this clone: Its matching antigen is unknown.

Overall study findings and caveats: Associated with cytomegalovirus, according to the listing, were around 170 TCR beta chains. Analysis was performed later, and it showed HLA-associated TCR beta chains to be more clonally expanded than equally common others.

PCR involved 60 Vbeta and 13 Jbeta primers. The table came from immunoSEQ multiplex PCR; TCRdb's copy has only in-frame clones and leaves some out. The data contain 150,000 to 200,000 clones, around 80% of them singletons. CDR3 length equals 15 residues. Losses at the gene ends were 5 bases for V and 1 base for J; bases not matched to a gene: 4. Germline V gives CDR1 SGHNT, CDR2 YYREEE (reference sequence). Sequencing was carried out using PBMCs. This receptor was obtained from a girl aged 5 to 17 in good health and CMV-seropositive. This chain connects TRBV5-4 to TRBJ1-1; 11 nucleotides line up with TRBD1. The CDR3 reads CASRGQGVGNTEAFF. CDR3 in DNA: TGTGCCAGCAGGGGACAGGGGGTGGGGAACACTGAAGCTTTCTTT.